The 8 T cell receptor beta chains given below trace back to one sample, sequenced in a study of cytomegalovirus exposure and HLA in healthy donors. Amplification used 60 Vbeta primers and 13 Jbeta primers. The table came from immunoSEQ multiplex PCR; TCRdb's copy has only in-frame clones and leaves some out. The top ten clones hold roughly 14% of a sample with 65,000 to 100,000 clones, 70% to 80% of them seen once. Sequencing input: PBMCs. These receptors were obtained from a woman in her 40s in good health and CMV-seropositive.

The V call is TRBV30, the J call TRBJ2-3; D possibly corresponds to TRBD1 (5 bases). The V gene's germline CDR1 is GTSNPN and CDR2 SVGIG (reference sequence). The ends were cut back, 2 bases at V and 4 bases at J, with 10 bases in the middle. CDR3 length equals 13 residues. CDR3 residues: CAWSQGSPDTQYF. The CDR3 nucleotides are TGTGCCTGGAGTCAGGGTTCTCCAGATACGCAGTATTTT.

This clone is a singleton in its sample. This chain links TRBV12-5 with TRBJ1-4; D gene ambiguous. The V gene lost 5 bases and the J gene lost 8 bases, with 18 bases spanning the gap. Germline CDR1 and CDR2: LGHNT and FRNRAP. This CDR3 contains 15 residues. The CDR3 DNA reads TGTGCTAGTGGTCACGGGCCGCCCGGGGTGGAAAAACTGTTTTTT. Residues: CASGHGPPGVEKLFF.

The V gene is TRBV28, the J gene TRBJ1-2; 9 bases are shared with TRBD1. The CDR3 length is 12 residues. Germline CDR1 is MDHEN and CDR2 is SYDVKM. V gave up 6 bases and J gave up 7 bases; unmatched junction bases: 3. The CDR3 nucleotides are TGTGCCAGCAGACAGGGGGCGCTTGGCTACACCTTC. The encoded protein is CASRQGALGYTF.

A single count supports this clone. This chain uses TRBV7-2 with TRBJ2-1; 7 nucleotides agree with TRBD1. CDR3 size: 12 residues. The germline V gene has CDR1 SGHTA and CDR2 FQGNSA. J lost 11 bases, V lost 5 bases, and 6 bases had no gene match. CDR3 amino acids: CASSPYRGKQFF. The CDR3 DNA is TGTGCCAGCAGCCCTTACAGGGGTAAGCAGTTCTTC.

The chain employs TRBV2 and TRBJ2-5; D might be TRBD1 (6 bases). Germline V gene lookup returns CDR1 SNHLY and CDR2 FYNNEI. Trimming removed 6 bases from V and 6 bases from J, with 17 bases in between. The CDR3 is 14 amino acids. CDR3 nucleotide sequence: TGTGCCAGCAGATCTAAGGGACATCAACAGACCCAGTACTTC. This sequence encodes CASRSKGHQQTQYF. The variable domain in full, with the rest retrieved from reference TRBV2 and TRBJ2-5, is EPEVTQTPSHQVTQMGQEVILRCVPISNHLYFYWYRQILGQKVEFLVSFYNNEISEKSEIFDDQFSVERPDGSNFTLKIRSTKLEDSAMYFCASRSKGHQQTQYFGPGTRLLVL.

The chain carries TRBV29-1 and TRBJ2-1; D is possibly TRBD1 (7 bases). With 0 bases removed from V and 5 bases from J, the gap between germline ends came to 14 bases. Germline-derived CDR1 and CDR2 are SQVTM and ANQGSEA. The CDR3 loop spans 15 amino acids. CDR3 DNA sequence: TGCAGCGTTGAAGATAACAGGGGACTGGACAATGAGCAGTTCTTC. Translating gives CSVEDNRGLDNEQFF.

This chain connects TRBV9 to TRBJ2-7; 7 nucleotides align to TRBD1. V shed 4 bases, J shed 0 bases, and the junction held 4 bases outside the gene matches. This CDR3 is 14 amino acids long. From germline, CDR1 is SGDLS and CDR2 YYNGEE. CDR3 in amino acids: CASSPRDSSYEQYF. The CDR3 DNA reads as TGTGCCAGCAGCCCCCGGGACAGCTCCTACGAGCAGTACTTC.

The rearrangement links TRBV13 to TRBJ2-1; maybe TRBD1 (5 bases). CDR1 PRHDT and CDR2 FYEKMQ come from the germline V gene (reference sequence). Between the trimmed V and J ends, which lost 4 bases and 0 bases, there was a span of 16 bases. The length of the CDR3 is 17 residues. The CDR3 nucleotides are TGTGCCAGCAGCTCGATGACAGTCCAGAGCTCCTACAATGAGCAGTTCTTC. It specifies CASSSMTVQSSYNEQFF.